The 3 T cell receptor beta chains presented below share a single source sample, sequenced in a study of shared clonotypes between healthy human individuals. The naive CD8 subset, CD45RO-negative cells positively selected for CCR7, excluded terminally differentiated effector memory CD45RA+ cells. The protocol was immunoSEQ multiplex PCR, while the TCRdb copy is restricted to in-frame clones and leaves out a portion. The sample lists about 2 million clones; about 95% were seen once. Sequenced: naive CD8+ T cells sorted from blood. The receptors shown here come from a man aged 18 to 29 in good health.

J is TRBJ2-2 and V is TRBV28; D is undetermined. V gave up 5 bases and J gave up 3 bases, with 7 bases separating them. This CDR3 is built from 13 residues. CDR1 and CDR2 from the germline V gene are MDHEN and SYDVKM. This CDR3 reads CASSRSHTGELFF. The CDR3, as DNA: TGTGCCAGCAGTCGATCCCACACCGGGGAGCTGTTTTTT.

V gene TRBV20-1 combines with J gene TRBJ2-4, with 8 nucleotides matching TRBD1. Germline CDR1 reads DFQATT; CDR2 reads SNEGSKA (reference sequence). This CDR3 has 11 residues. V was pared by 5 bases and J by 8 bases, with 2 bases of the junction left unmatched. CDR3 region: CSAPQGDIQYF. Here the CDR3 DNA reads TGCAGTGCTCCACAGGGGGACATTCAGTACTTC.

The rearrangement uses TRBV7-9 and TRBJ1-1; D unresolved. The CDR3 contains 13 residues. The V and J ends lost 7 bases and 3 bases respectively, with 12 bases between them. The germline V gene encodes CDR1 SEHNR and CDR2 FQNEAQ (reference sequence). Here the CDR3 reads CASNVRLDTEAFF. In DNA, the CDR3 is TGTGCCAGCAACGTACGACTGGACACTGAAGCTTTCTTT. The full variable domain, rest sourced from reference TRBV7-9 and TRBJ1-1, is DTGVSQNPRHKITKRGQNVTFRCDPISEHNRLYWYRQTLGQGPEFLTYFQNEAQLEKSRLLSDRFSAERPKGSFSTLEIQRTEQGDSAMYLCASNVRLDTEAFFGQGTRLTVV.